Reported below is one T cell receptor (beta chain). This record belongs to a study of blood T cells in healthy people across ages. Trimming cost V 5 bases and J 6 bases, with 15 bases left between them. This CDR3 spans 14 amino acids. CDR1 and CDR2 from the germline V gene are SGHTA and FQGNSA. A second roughly 6 to 12 cycle PCR used barcoded and J-beta primers. Each CDR3 protein is one row after TCRdb ran MiXCR on the 5' RACE reads. The sample includes fewer than 950,000 distinct CDR3 sequences, roughly 34% of them seen just once. Sequencing input: blood. The J gene is TRBJ2-3, the V gene TRBV7-2, with D tentatively TRBD1 (7 bases). The origin of this receptor is a man in his late teens or twenties in good health. In DNA, the CDR3 is TGTGCCAGCAGCAACGGAGGGGGCGGGGATACGCAGTATTTT. Its protein product is CASSNGGGGDTQYF.